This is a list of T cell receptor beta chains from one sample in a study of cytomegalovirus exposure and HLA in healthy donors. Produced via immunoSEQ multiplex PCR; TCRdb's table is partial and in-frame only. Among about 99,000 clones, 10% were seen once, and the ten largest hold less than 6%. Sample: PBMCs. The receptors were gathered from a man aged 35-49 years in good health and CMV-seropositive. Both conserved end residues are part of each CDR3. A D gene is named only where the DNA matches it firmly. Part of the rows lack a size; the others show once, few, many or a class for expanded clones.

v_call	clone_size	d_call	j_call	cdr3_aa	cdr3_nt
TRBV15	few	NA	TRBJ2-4	CATSRDLREAKNIQYF	TGTGCCACCAGCAGGGACTTGCGAGAGGCCAAAAACATTCAGTACTTC
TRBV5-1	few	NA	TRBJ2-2	CASSLSDYTGELFF	TGCGCCAGCAGCTTGTCAGACTACACCGGGGAGCTGTTTTTT
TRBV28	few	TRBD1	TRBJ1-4	CASSQGQGWGDNEKLFF	TGTGCCAGCAGCCAAGGACAGGGTTGGGGGGATAATGAAAAACTGTTTTTT
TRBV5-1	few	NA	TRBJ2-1	CASSRPRATPYNEQFF	TGCGCCAGCAGCCGCCCGAGGGCCACCCCCTACAATGAGCAGTTCTTC
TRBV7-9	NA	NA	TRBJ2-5	CASSLRWQGETQYF	TGTGCCAGCAGCTTGAGGTGGCAGGGAGAGACCCAGTACTTC
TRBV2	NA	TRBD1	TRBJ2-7	CASSMTGGGYEQYF	TGTGCCAGCAGTATGACAGGGGGCGGCTACGAGCAGTACTTC
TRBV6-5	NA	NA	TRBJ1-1	CASSYSTSEVETEAFF	TGTGCCAGCAGTTACTCCACCTCCGAGGTCGAGACTGAAGCTTTCTTT
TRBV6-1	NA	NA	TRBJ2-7	CASSESPGRYEQYF	TGTGCCAGCAGTGAATCACCAGGGCGTTACGAGCAGTACTTC
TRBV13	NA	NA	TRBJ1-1	CASSLIGGEMITEAFF	TGTGCCAGCAGCTTGATAGGGGGAGAGATGATCACTGAAGCTTTCTTT
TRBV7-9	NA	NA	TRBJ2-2	CASSTYTGELFF	TGTGCCAGCAGCACATATACCGGGGAGCTGTTTTTT
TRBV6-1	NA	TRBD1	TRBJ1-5	CASSENETGGNQPQHF	TGTGCCAGCAGTGAAAATGAGACAGGGGGCAATCAGCCCCAGCATTTT
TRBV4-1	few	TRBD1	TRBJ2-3	CASSPAGAGQADTQYF	TGCGCCAGCAGCCCCGCGGGCGCGGGACAGGCAGATACGCAGTATTTT
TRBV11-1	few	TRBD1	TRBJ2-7	CASSRQGNSREQYF	TGTGCCAGCAGCCGACAGGGGAATTCGCGAGAGCAGTACTTC
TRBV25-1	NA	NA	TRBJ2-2	CASCRGTGELFF	TGTGCCAGTTGTCGAGGCACCGGGGAGCTGTTTTTT
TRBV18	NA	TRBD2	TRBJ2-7	CASSPFLGTSGSGHEQYF	TGTGCCAGCTCACCATTCCTCGGGACTAGCGGGAGTGGGCACGAGCAGTACTTC
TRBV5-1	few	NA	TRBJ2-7	CASTPEAGAPYEQYF	TGCGCCAGCACCCCCGAGGCAGGGGCCCCCTACGAGCAGTACTTC
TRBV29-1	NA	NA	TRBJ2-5	CSVRDGPRVETQYF	TGCAGCGTTCGAGATGGGCCCAGGGTAGAGACCCAGTACTTC
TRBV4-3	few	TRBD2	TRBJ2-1	CASSQEVPPGLGLVEQFF	TGCGCCAGCAGCCAAGAAGTTCCCCCCGGACTAGGGCTAGTTGAGCAGTTCTTC
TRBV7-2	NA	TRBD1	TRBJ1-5	CASSLAGTGNLGQPQHF	TGTGCCAGCAGCTTAGCCGGGACAGGGAATTTAGGACAGCCCCAGCATTTT
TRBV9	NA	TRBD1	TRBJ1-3	CASSKTGTITNTIYF	TGTGCCAGCAGCAAGACAGGGACCATCACAAACACCATATATTTT
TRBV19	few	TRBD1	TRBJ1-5	CASSLDRDQPQHF	TGTGCCAGTAGTTTGGACAGGGATCAGCCCCAGCATTTT
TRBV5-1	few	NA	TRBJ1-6	CASSLLVENSPLHF	TGCGCCAGCAGCTTGCTGGTAGAGAATTCACCCCTCCACTTT
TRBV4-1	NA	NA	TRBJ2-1	CASSQASGTPYNEQFF	TGCGCCAGCAGCCAAGCTTCCGGGACACCATACAATGAGCAGTTCTTC
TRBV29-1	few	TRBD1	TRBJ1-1	CSVEPQGPNTEAFF	TGCAGCGTTGAACCACAGGGGCCGAACACTGAAGCTTTCTTT
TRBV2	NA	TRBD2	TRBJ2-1	CASSPLAGGGDEQFF	TGTGCCAGCAGTCCACTAGCGGGAGGGGGCGATGAGCAGTTCTTC
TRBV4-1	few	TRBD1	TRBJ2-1	CASSPQTGLLNEQFF	TGCGCCAGCAGCCCCCAGACAGGGTTGCTCAATGAGCAGTTCTTC
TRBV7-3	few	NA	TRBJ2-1	CASSGQGSYNEQFF	TGTGCCAGCAGCGGGCAGGGTTCCTACAATGAGCAGTTCTTC